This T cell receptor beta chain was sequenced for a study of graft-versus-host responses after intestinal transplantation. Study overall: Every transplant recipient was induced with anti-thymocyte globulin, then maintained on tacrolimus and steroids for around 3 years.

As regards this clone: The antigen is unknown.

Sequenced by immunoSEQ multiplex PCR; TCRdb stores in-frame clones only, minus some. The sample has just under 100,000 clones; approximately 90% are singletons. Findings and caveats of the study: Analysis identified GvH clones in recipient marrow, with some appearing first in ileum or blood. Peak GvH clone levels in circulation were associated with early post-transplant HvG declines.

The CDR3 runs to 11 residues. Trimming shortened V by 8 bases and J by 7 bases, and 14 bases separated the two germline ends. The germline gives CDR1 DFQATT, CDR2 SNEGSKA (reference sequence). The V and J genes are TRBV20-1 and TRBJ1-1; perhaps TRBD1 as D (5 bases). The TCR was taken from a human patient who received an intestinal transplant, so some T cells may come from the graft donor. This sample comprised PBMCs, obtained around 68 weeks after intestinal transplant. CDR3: CSQEATGEAFF. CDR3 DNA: TGCAGTCAGGAAGCTACAGGTGAAGCTTTCTTT.